These 12 T cell receptor beta chains came from one sample sequenced in a study of T cells in Graves' hyperthyroidism and ophthalmopathy. The source material, RNA transcripts, was used to amplify TCR beta CDR3 regions. An initial round of RT-PCR targeting the TCR CDR3 relied on the HTBI primer set. TCRdb re-derived calls from the multiplex PCR reads in MiXCR, one entry per CDR3 protein. This sample has roughly 710,000 distinct CDR3 sequences, with 35% found just once. Sample: blood. These receptors all stem from a woman aged 40 to 50 with Graves' hyperthyroidism.

This clonotype was observed a handful of times. The rearrangement uses TRBV5-6 and TRBJ1-3; D ambiguous. V shed 2 bases and J shed 1 base, with 10 bases lying between them. Germline V gives CDR1 SGHDT, CDR2 YYEEEE. This CDR3 has 15 residues. The CDR3 protein is CASSFRSSSGNTIYF. CDR3 coding DNA: TGTGCCAGCAGCTTCAGAAGTTCTTCTGGAAACACCATATATTTT.

With respect to this clonotype: One junction end does not reproduce the germline sequence, and a read error may be involved. This chain links TRBV2 with TRBJ1-2, with no clear D. Germline CDR1 reads SNHLY; CDR2 reads FYNNEI. This CDR3 is built from 10 residues. CDR3 coding DNA: TGTGTCAGCAGTTTTTTGAAATACACCTTC. Encoded protein: CVSSFLKYTF.

This clonotype was observed at least ten times. The rearrangement joins TRBV19 to TRBJ2-7; 12 nucleotides agree with TRBD2. Germline CDR1 LNHDA, CDR2 SQIVND (reference sequence). This CDR3 region has 15 residues. With 1 base clipped from V and 5 bases from J, the junction kept 3 bases outside the gene matches. CDR3 sequence: CASSIALAGGNEQYF. The CDR3 region has the DNA TGTGCCAGTAGTATAGCACTAGCGGGAGGAAACGAGCAGTACTTC.

This clonotype was found a few times. This sequence joins TRBV12-3 or TRBV12-4 and TRBJ1-1, with D tentatively TRBD1 (5 bases). This CDR3 comprises 14 residues. V was cut by 6 bases and J by 1 base, with 12 bases left in between. In nucleotides, the CDR3 is TGTGCCAGCAGCGGGGCGGGGCGGAACACTGAAGCTTTCTTT. This translates into CASSGAGRNTEAFF.

As regards this clonotype: One end of the junction is discordant with germline, which a read error may explain. The chain links TRBV5-1 to TRBJ1-4, with D possibly TRBD1 on 5 matching bases. CDR1 and CDR2 from the germline V gene are SGHRS and YFSETQ. The CDR3 has 15 residues. CDR3 DNA sequence: TGTGCCAGCAGCTTGCGGAGGGGTCTGGATGAAAAACTGTTTTTT. It yields the protein CASSLRRGLDEKLFF.

This clonotype was found many times. The J gene is TRBJ2-7, the V gene TRBV10-3; TRBD1 is a possible D gene (6 bases). CDR1 is ENHRY, CDR2 SYGVKD, per germline. CDR3 length: 13 amino acids. Between the trimmed V and J ends, which lost 6 bases and 0 bases, there was a span of 9 bases. The CDR3 spells CAIRGDNSYEQYF. The CDR3 coding sequence is TGTGCCATCAGGGGGGACAACTCCTACGAGCAGTACTTC.

J is TRBJ1-5 and V is TRBV2, with D unclear. Deletions cut 4 bases from V and 4 bases from J, with 11 bases between. The CDR3 is made up of 14 amino acids. Germline assignment: CDR1 SNHLY and CDR2 FYNNEI. The CDR3 sequence is CASSAIDGNQPQHF. The CDR3 coding sequence is TGTGCCAGCAGTGCTATTGACGGTAATCAGCCCCAGCATTTT.

This clonotype has ten or more counts. The rearrangement uses TRBV5-6 and TRBJ1-2, with no clear D. Trimming took 5 bases from V and 5 from J, leaving 16 bases between them. The CDR3 is 14 residues long. The germline gives CDR1 SGHDT, CDR2 YYEEEE. The CDR3 bases are TGTGCCAGCAGTGATGGACCGAATACATATGGCTACACCTTC. Protein: CASSDGPNTYGYTF.

This clonotype was counted ten times or more. Germline and junction disagree at one end, which may indicate a read error. This chain uses TRBV5-1 with TRBJ1-1; D is uncertain. Germline values: CDR1 SGHRS, CDR2 YFSETQ. CDR3 length: 14 residues. The CDR3, as DNA: TGTGCCAGCAGCTTAGGAACCATGAACACTGAAGCTTTCTTT. Its protein product is CASSLGTMNTEAFF.

At least ten counts were recorded for this clonotype. V usage is TRBV2 and J usage is TRBJ1-1, with 8 bases lining up with TRBD1. CDR3 length equals 15 residues. The trim removed 0 bases at V and 11 bases at J, leaving 11 bases unmatched. In germline, CDR1 is SNHLY, CDR2 FYNNEI. CDR3 sequence reads: CASSEAEWTGLIAFF. The DNA for the CDR3 is TGTGCCAGCAGTGAAGCGGAGTGGACAGGGTTGATCGCTTTCTTT.

This clonotype has a count of ten or more. The gene calls are TRBV7-9 and TRBJ2-5; TRBD1 might be the D (5 bases). The V end was cut by 5 bases, the J end by 2 bases, with 18 bases between. Germline assignment: CDR1 SEHNR and CDR2 FQNEAQ (reference sequence). CDR3 size: 16 residues. CDR3 DNA: TGTGCCAGCAGCCCTAGACACAGGAAAGATCAAGAGACCCAGTACTTC. Residues: CASSPRHRKDQETQYF.

This clonotype showed up just a few times. J is TRBJ2-7 and V is TRBV28; D is perhaps TRBD2 (6 bases). Trimming pared 6 bases from V and 2 bases from J, leaving 14 bases between. This CDR3 has 14 residues. Germline-derived CDR1 and CDR2 are MDHEN and SYDVKM. The CDR3 here is CASSQWRVTYEQYF. DNA of the CDR3: TGTGCCAGCAGCCAGTGGAGGGTTACCTACGAGCAGTACTTC.